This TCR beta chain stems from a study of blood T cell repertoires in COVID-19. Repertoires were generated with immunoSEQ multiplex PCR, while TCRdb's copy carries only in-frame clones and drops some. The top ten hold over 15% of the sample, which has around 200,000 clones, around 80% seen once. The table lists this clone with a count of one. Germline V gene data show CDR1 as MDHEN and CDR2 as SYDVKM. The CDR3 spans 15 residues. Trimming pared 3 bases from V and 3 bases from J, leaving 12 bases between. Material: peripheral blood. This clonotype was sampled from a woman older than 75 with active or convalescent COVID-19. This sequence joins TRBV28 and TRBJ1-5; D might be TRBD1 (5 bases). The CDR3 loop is CASSFLSRDNQPQHF. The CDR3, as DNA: TGTGCCAGCAGTTTTCTCTCCAGGGACAATCAGCCCCAGCATTTT.